Each of the 20 T cell receptor beta chains below was sequenced from the same sample in a study of beta chain features in type 1 diabetes. Whole-study findings and limits: Type 1 diabetes patients had moderately but significantly shorter TCRB CDR3s in all four CD4+ subsets.

Sequencing targeted expressed TCRB transcripts, as all isolated RNA had been reverse transcribed. Clones were read by immunoSEQ multiplex PCR, and TCRdb kept only the in-frame ones, dropping some. The sample holds 500,000 to 650,000 clones; 12% are singletons and the top ten take about 0.11%. These TCRs are of unknown antigen specificity. Material: naive CD4+ T cells from blood. The receptor set was obtained from a man aged 25 to 40 with type 1 diabetes.

V is TRBV19 and J is TRBJ2-3, with 7 bases identical to TRBD1. The CDR3 totals 16 residues. The ends lost 3 bases at V and 1 base at J; junction bases unmatched: 7. Germline V CDR1 and CDR2: LNHDA, SQIVND (reference sequence). CDR3: CASSILLGQGTDTQYF. The CDR3 DNA reads TGTGCCAGTAGTATTTTATTAGGACAGGGCACAGATACGCAGTATTTT. The full variable domain, completed using reference TRBV19 and TRBJ2-3, is DGGITQSPKYLFRKEGQNVTLSCEQNLNHDAMYWYRQDPGQGLRLIYYSQIVNDFQKGDIAEGYSVSREKKESFPLTVTSAQKNPTAFYLCASSILLGQGTDTQYFGPGTRLTVL.

This clone was detected only a few times. The rearrangement links TRBV7-9 to TRBJ2-1; 7 nucleotides agree with TRBD1. Per germline, CDR1 SEHNR and CDR2 FQNEAQ (reference sequence). The CDR3 length is 14 residues. The V gene end was trimmed by 4 bases and the J gene end by 5 bases; junction bases not matched to a gene: 5. The CDR3 bases are TGTGCCAGCAGCTCCCAGGGGGATCACAATGAGCAGTTCTTC. Amino acids: CASSSQGDHNEQFF.

The table lists this clone with a few counts. This chain joins TRBV7-9 and TRBJ1-1; D unclear. Trimming shortened V by 5 bases and J by 6 bases, and 10 bases separated the two germline ends. The CDR3 runs to 12 residues. Germline V gives CDR1 SEHNR, CDR2 FQNEAQ (reference sequence). The CDR3 coding sequence is TGTGCCAGCAGCCCACGGGTGGCTGAAGCTTTCTTT. It specifies CASSPRVAEAFF.

In this sample, this clone turned up a few times. The genes are TRBV5-6 and TRBJ1-2; no firm D call. V was clipped by 0 bases and J by 8 bases, with 14 bases between them. The CDR3 extends over 14 amino acids. Per germline, CDR1 SGHDT and CDR2 YYEEEE. The chain's CDR3 is CASSLELYGVGYTF. The CDR3 DNA reads as TGTGCCAGCAGCTTGGAGCTGTATGGGGTAGGCTACACCTTC. The whole variable domain, remainder taken from reference TRBV5-6 and TRBJ1-2, is DAGVTQSPTHLIKTRGQQVTLRCSPKSGHDTVSWYQQALGQGPQFIFQYYEEEERQRGNFPDRFSGHQFPNYSSELNVNALLLGDSALYLCASSLELYGVGYTFGSGTRLTVV.

This chain connects TRBV9 to TRBJ2-1, with 14 bases identical to TRBD2. After removal of 4 bases from V and 3 bases from J, the junction contained 9 bases not matched to a gene. CDR3 length: 18 residues. The germline V gene encodes CDR1 SGDLS and CDR2 YYNGEE. The DNA of the CDR3 is TGTGCCAGCAGCCCGTCGACTAGCGGGGGGGCGGGCTACAATGAGCAGTTCTTC. Its translation is CASSPSTSGGAGYNEQFF.

A few counts support this clone. V is TRBV6-5 and J is TRBJ2-4; tentatively, D is TRBD2 (6 bases). V was cut by 0 bases and J by 8 bases, with 14 bases left in between. The CDR3 is 15 residues long. Germline assignment: CDR1 MNHEY and CDR2 SVGAGI. The CDR3 nucleotides read TGTGCCAGCAGTTACTCGGGACTGTTGCCACACATTCAGTACTTC. This encodes CASSYSGLLPHIQYF.

J is TRBJ1-6 and V is TRBV6-5; D unresolved. The CDR3 is 12 residues long. CDR1 and CDR2 from the germline V gene are MNHEY and SVGAGI. The germline V and J ends were trimmed by 5 bases and 9 bases, with 8 bases remaining between them. CDR3 residues: CASSPGTSPLHF. CDR3 nucleotide sequence: TGTGCCAGCAGTCCGGGCACTTCACCCCTCCACTTT.

This clone was seen only a few times. The V and J genes are TRBV18 and TRBJ2-6, with D perhaps TRBD1 (6 bases). The germline V and J ends were trimmed by 4 bases and 0 bases, with 10 bases remaining between them. The CDR3 loop spans 16 amino acids. Germline assignment: CDR1 KGHSH and CDR2 LQKENI. CDR3 coding DNA: TGTGCCAGCTCACAGACAGGAGCCTCTGGGGCCAACGTCCTGACTTTC. Amino acids: CASSQTGASGANVLTF.

A few counts support this clone. This chain connects TRBV7-9 to TRBJ2-5, with 11 bases matching TRBD1. The CDR3 extends over 16 amino acids. Per the germline V gene, CDR1 is SEHNR and CDR2 is FQNEAQ (reference sequence). V shed 1 base, J shed 3 bases, and the junction held 4 bases outside the gene matches. CDR3 nucleotide sequence: TGTGCCAGCAGCTTAGGTCCGGGACAGGGGGAAGAGACCCAGTACTTC. It specifies CASSLGPGQGEETQYF.

A few counts support this clone. The chain links TRBV7-9 to TRBJ2-7; D is unclear. V lost 0 bases to trimming and J lost 3 bases, with 3 bases between them. The V gene's germline CDR1 is SEHNR and CDR2 FQNEAQ (reference sequence). This CDR3 has 12 amino acids. This CDR3 is CASSLALYEQYF. CDR3 nucleotide sequence: TGTGCCAGCAGCTTAGCCCTCTACGAGCAGTACTTC.

This CDR3 reads CASSYFTGANSPLHF. DNA of the CDR3: TGTGCCAGCAGTTACTTTACAGGGGCAAATTCACCCCTCCACTTT. The chain is built from TRBV6-5 and TRBJ1-6, with TRBD1 identical over 7 bases. The CDR3 runs 15 residues. Germline V lookup: CDR1 MNHEY, CDR2 SVGAGI. Trimming removed 1 base from V and 7 bases from J; junction bases left unmatched: 4.

Details on this clone: The same CDR3 also results from other DNA sequences found in this sample. This rearrangement joins TRBV28 to TRBJ2-5, with D hard to call. Per the germline V gene, CDR1 is MDHEN and CDR2 is SYDVKM. This CDR3 has 11 residues. V dropped 2 bases and J dropped 6 bases, with 4 bases sitting between them. CDR3 DNA: TGTGCCAGCAGTTTACGGAAGACCCAGTACTTC. Translating gives CASSLRKTQYF.

This chain connects TRBV29-1 to TRBJ1-2; weak D call: TRBD1 (5 bases). Germline V gene lookup returns CDR1 SQVTM and CDR2 ANQGSEA. Trimming left V 4 bases short and J 6 bases short, with 6 bases between. The CDR3 extends over 10 amino acids. This chain's CDR3 is CSVGGDGYTF. The CDR3 bases are TGCAGCGTTGGAGGGGATGGCTACACCTTC.

J is TRBJ2-5 and V is TRBV5-1; perhaps TRBD2 as D (6 bases). Germline-derived CDR1 and CDR2 are SGHRS and YFSETQ. V was shortened by 0 bases and J by 1 base, with 7 bases between the two germline ends. The CDR3 sequence is 14 residues long. The CDR3: CASSLGTTQETQYF. For the CDR3, the DNA is TGCGCCAGCAGCTTGGGGACTACCCAAGAGACCCAGTACTTC. Full variable domain (outside the CDR3, taken from reference TRBV5-1 and TRBJ2-5): KAGVTQTPRYLIKTRGQQVTLSCSPISGHRSVSWYQQTPGQGLQFLFEYFSETQRNKGNFPGRFSGRQFSNSRSEMNVSTLELGDSALYLCASSLGTTQETQYFGPGTRLLVL.

This clone came up a few times. The rearrangement uses TRBV19 and TRBJ2-7, with 7 bases aligning to TRBD2. The CDR3 is made up of 14 amino acids. The J segment lost 4 bases and the V segment lost 5 bases, leaving 8 bases of the junction unmatched. CDR1 is LNHDA and CDR2 is SQIVND in the germline V gene (reference sequence). CDR3 residues: CASSSHSSGYEQYF. The CDR3, as DNA: TGTGCCAGTAGTTCTCACAGTAGCGGGTACGAGCAGTACTTC.

CDR3 in amino acids: CASVPALTYEQYF. For the CDR3, the DNA is TGTGCCAGCGTCCCCGCGCTCACCTACGAGCAGTACTTC. J is TRBJ2-7 and V is TRBV10-3; D unresolved. Per the germline V gene, CDR1 is ENHRY and CDR2 is SYGVKD. This CDR3 has 13 amino acids. V lost 10 bases to trimming and J lost 2 bases, with 15 bases between them.

A few counts support this clone. The V and J genes are TRBV13 and TRBJ2-7, with TRBD1 matching over 9 bases. The trim removed 3 bases at V and 4 bases at J, leaving 4 bases unmatched. This CDR3 contains 14 residues. CDR1 and CDR2 (germline): PRHDT, FYEKMQ (reference sequence). The CDR3 region has the DNA TGTGCCAGCAGCTTCCGGGACAGGGAATACGAGCAGTACTTC. It encodes CASSFRDREYEQYF.

There are a few counts of this clone. V and J are TRBV7-9 and TRBJ2-7; D gene unclear. Germline CDR1 SEHNR, CDR2 FQNEAQ (reference sequence). The length of the CDR3 is 14 residues. Trimming took off 5 bases at V and 0 bases at J, with 11 bases between the two ends. CDR3 sequence reads: CASSRDTPSYEQYF. The CDR3 DNA reads TGTGCCAGCAGCCGCGACACCCCCTCCTACGAGCAGTACTTC. The variable domain in full, completed from reference TRBV7-9 and TRBJ2-7, reads DTGVSQNPRHKITKRGQNVTFRCDPISEHNRLYWYRQTLGQGPEFLTYFQNEAQLEKSRLLSDRFSAERPKGSFSTLEIQRTEQGDSAMYLCASSRDTPSYEQYFGPGTRLTVT.

This clone was recorded a few times. The genes are TRBV18 and TRBJ2-7, with a weak D call TRBD1 (6 bases). V was pared by 6 bases and J by 3 bases, with 15 bases between. Germline CDR1 KGHSH, CDR2 LQKENI. This CDR3 is 14 amino acids long. CDR3 coding DNA: TGTGCCAGCTCCCAAAACGGACAGCTCTACGAGCAGTACTTC. Translating gives CASSQNGQLYEQYF.

The chain links TRBV14 to TRBJ1-1, with no clear D. V lost 1 base and J lost 1, with 7 bases in between. Germline assignment: CDR1 SGHDN and CDR2 FVKESK. The CDR3 has 14 amino acids. The CDR3 DNA follows: TGTGCCAGCAGCCAAGTCAGGCAGAACACTGAAGCTTTCTTT. Translated: CASSQVRQNTEAFF.